This T cell receptor beta chain was recovered during a study of cytomegalovirus exposure and HLA in healthy donors. The wider study: Within the Caucasian-associated ancestry cluster were roughly 82% of the roughly 400 genotyped donors.

The PCR was carried out with 60 Vbeta primers and 13 Jbeta primers. In the original analysis: As a later analysis found, there were tens of millions of unique TCR beta chains, of which around 9.9 million were shared. Sequencing was performed with immunoSEQ multiplex PCR; in TCRdb, only in-frame clones are kept and a portion is missing. V, J and clone size derive from that table, while D and trimming were established from the DNA sequence. This sample has more than 150,000 clones, with 75% to 85% found just once. This TCR was sampled from a girl aged 10 to 17 in good health and CMV-seropositive. Sequenced: PBMCs.

CDR3 sequence (DNA): TGTGCCAGCAGCTATTCGGGGGGGAGCACAGATACGCAGTATTTT. This codes for CASSYSGGSTDTQYF. The V and J genes are TRBV11-3 and TRBJ2-3, with TRBD2 matching 8 bases. Germline loops: CDR1 SGHNT, CDR2 YENEEA. V lost 4 bases and J lost 0; bases outside the gene matches: 3. The CDR3 consists of 15 residues.